This T cell receptor (beta chain) was profiled in a study of T cells in Graves' hyperthyroidism and ophthalmopathy. On the study more broadly: Before treatment of any kind, peripheral blood was taken at initial diagnosis.

The CDR3 runs 15 residues. Trimming took 2 bases from V and 4 from J, leaving 12 bases between them. The germline V gene encodes CDR1 MDHEN and CDR2 SYDVKM. There were TCR beta CDR3 regions amplified from RNA transcripts. During a first-round RT-PCR of the TCR CDR3, the HTBI primer set was used. One entry per CDR3 protein, called by TCRdb with MiXCR from the multiplex PCR reads. The sample holds under 400,000 distinct CDR3 sequences, roughly 25% seen once. No progression to ophthalmopathy during 18 months of follow-up defined stable disease. The source of the PBMCs was approximately 10 ml of fresh peripheral blood.

Sequenced input: blood. The genes are TRBV28 and TRBJ1-5; perhaps TRBD1 as D (6 bases). This receptor was taken from a man aged 45-60 years with Graves' hyperthyroidism. CDR3 loop: CASSLGGGRNQPQHF. The CDR3 DNA reads as TGTGCCAGCAGTTTAGGAGGGGGGCGAAATCAGCCCCAGCATTTT.